This T cell receptor (beta chain) emerged from a study of T cell clones after liver transplantation. General study results and limits: Small, mixed patient groups and varying post-transplant times limit these conclusions.

This CDR3 spans 14 amino acids. Germline V gives CDR1 SEHNR, CDR2 FQNEAQ (reference sequence). V was shortened by 3 bases and J by 4 bases, with 13 bases between the two germline ends. Thawed unstimulated PBMCs were FACS-sorted by CD3, CD4 and CD8 into two populations. Clones were sequenced by immunoSEQ multiplex PCR, and TCRdb holds only the in-frame ones, with some missing. This table has around 80,000 clones, over 80% appearing once. This clone turned up a few times. No antigen is known for it. This TCR came from a human patient who received a liver transplant. Part of the T cells may come from the graft donor. The chain couples TRBV7-9 to TRBJ2-7; TRBD1 is a possible D gene (6 bases). Sequences were derived from CD4+ T cells from blood, sampled approximately 3.5 years after liver transplant. Written as DNA, the CDR3 is TGTGCCAGCAGCTTTCAACAGGGCGATTACGAGCAGTACTTC. This gives the protein CASSFQQGDYEQYF.